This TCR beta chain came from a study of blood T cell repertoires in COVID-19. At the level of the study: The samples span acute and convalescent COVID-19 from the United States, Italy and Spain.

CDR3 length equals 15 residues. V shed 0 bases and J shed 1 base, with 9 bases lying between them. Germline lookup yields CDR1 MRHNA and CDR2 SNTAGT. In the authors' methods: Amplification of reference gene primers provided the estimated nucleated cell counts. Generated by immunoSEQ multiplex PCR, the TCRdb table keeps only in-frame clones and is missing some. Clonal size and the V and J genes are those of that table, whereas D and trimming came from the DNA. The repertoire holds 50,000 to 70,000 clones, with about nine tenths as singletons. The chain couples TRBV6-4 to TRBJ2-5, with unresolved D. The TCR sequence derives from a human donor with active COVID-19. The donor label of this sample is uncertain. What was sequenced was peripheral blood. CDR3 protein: CASSDSKAAQETQYF. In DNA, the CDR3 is TGTGCCAGCAGTGACTCGAAGGCGGCCCAAGAGACCCAGTACTTC.